Detailed here is one TCR beta chain. Its antigen is not known. Every subset had its genomic DNA shared out evenly among several immunoSEQ plates. Produced via immunoSEQ multiplex PCR; TCRdb's table is partial and in-frame only. The sample shows around 700,000 clones, roughly 73% of them seen only once. CD45RA-negative memory and CD45RA+ naive subsets were split from the CD4+ cells. The sample belongs to a study of shared clonotypes between healthy human individuals. Findings and caveats of the study: Tissue TCR repertoires likely differ from these blood-only repertoires. Generally, naive subsets (rather than memory subsets) showed larger estimated richness.

The receptor was isolated from a woman aged 30 to 39 in good health. Sequencing was done on a sample of memory CD4+ T cells sorted from blood. Stated subset: CD45RA-negative fraction.

The CDR3 is CAIGRQASQPQHF. CDR3 sequence (DNA): TGTGCCATAGGCCGTCAGGCCAGTCAGCCCCAGCATTTT. The chain couples TRBV10-3 to TRBJ1-5, with D unclear. CDR1 and CDR2 from the germline V gene are ENHRY and SYGVKD. The CDR3 is 13 residues long. V shed 9 bases and J shed 6 bases, with 15 bases lying between them.